This T cell receptor (beta chain) emerged from a study of blood T cell repertoires in COVID-19. Looking at the study overall: T cells, B-cell-depleted T cells, or PBMCs provided the cDNA or gDNA that served as material.

V was clipped by 6 bases and J by 5 bases, with 14 bases between them. The CDR3 is 15 residues long. CDR1 MGHDK and CDR2 SYGVNS come from the germline V gene. Sequencing was performed with immunoSEQ multiplex PCR; in TCRdb, only in-frame clones are kept and a portion is missing. The sample holds about 320,000 clones; roughly 90% are singletons and the top ten take roughly 3.9%. V gene TRBV25-1 combines with J gene TRBJ1-6, with a weak D call TRBD1 (5 bases). The origin of this receptor is a woman under 40 who had been exposed to COVID-19. Sequenced sample: PBMCs or T cells enriched from blood (not recorded which). The CDR3 region has the DNA TGTGCCAGCAGGACAGCGTCGGGCGATAATTCACCCCTCCACTTT. This gives the protein CASRTASGDNSPLHF.